The 7 T cell receptor beta chains reported below all come from one sample, sequenced in a study of T cell responses to AZD1222 COVID-19 vaccine. The repertoire was sequenced with immunoSEQ multiplex PCR; TCRdb's copy has only in-frame clones and lacks some. The sample contains roughly 190,000 clones, 85% to 95% of which appear only once. The source was peripheral blood, collected on day 0 of AZD1222 vaccination. All receptors derive from an adult in good health.

V usage is TRBV5-1 and J usage is TRBJ2-7, with TRBD2 identical over 7 bases. Germline V CDR1 and CDR2: SGHRS, YFSETQ. With V trimmed by 2 bases and J by 3 bases, 11 bases remained unmatched. CDR3 length: 16 amino acids. The DNA for the CDR3 is TGCGCCAGCAGCTTACTCGACCGGGACTACAACTACGAGCAGTACTTC. Protein product: CASSLLDRDYNYEQYF.

The chain links TRBV5-4 to TRBJ2-3, with TRBD2 matching 12 bases. Germline V lookup: CDR1 SGHNT, CDR2 YYREEE (reference sequence). The V and J ends lost 0 bases and 2 bases, in that order; junction bases with no gene match: 7. The CDR3 contains 18 residues. The CDR3 spells CASSLEPGLAGTTDTQYF. CDR3 nucleotides: TGTGCCAGCAGCTTGGAGCCCGGACTAGCGGGAACCACAGATACGCAGTATTTT.

The V and J genes are TRBV27 and TRBJ2-3; weak D call: TRBD2 (6 bases). The CDR3 length is 13 residues. Trimming took 8 bases from V and 5 from J, leaving 14 bases between them. Germline V CDR1 and CDR2: MNHEY, SMNVEV (reference sequence). The CDR3, as DNA: TGTGCCAGCGCGGGGTCACCGGGAGATACGCAGTATTTT. Translation gives CASAGSPGDTQYF.

The sample holds one count of this clone. The chain joins TRBV30 to TRBJ1-1, with a weak D call TRBD1 (5 bases). Deletions cut 8 bases from V and 10 bases from J, with 17 bases between. From germline, CDR1 is GTSNPN and CDR2 SVGIG (reference sequence). The CDR3 length is 11 residues. CDR3 sequence (DNA): TGTGCCCGGGGGTCCTTAAAGGTAGCTTTCTTT. This translates into CARGSLKVAFF.

The CDR3 reads CASSPTGADTQYF. CDR3 sequence (DNA): TGTGCCAGCAGCCCTACAGGGGCAGATACGCAGTATTTT. This chain joins TRBV6-4 and TRBJ2-3, with TRBD1 matching over 7 bases. V shed 6 bases, J shed 4 bases, and the junction held 4 bases outside the gene matches. This CDR3 comprises 13 residues. Germline assignment: CDR1 MRHNA and CDR2 SNTAGT.

This clone has a single count. The V and J genes are TRBV11-2 and TRBJ1-2; the match to TRBD1 covers 11 bases. J gave up 6 bases and V 2 bases, and 14 bases lay outside the gene matches. CDR1 is SGHAT and CDR2 is FQNNGV in the germline V gene. The CDR3 contains 18 residues. The CDR3 sequence: CASSLRGPGQGVEDGYTF. The CDR3 DNA reads TGTGCCAGCAGCTTACGAGGGCCGGGACAGGGGGTCGAGGATGGCTACACCTTC.

The chain joins TRBV6-5 to TRBJ1-6, with a weak D call TRBD1 (5 bases). Trimming removed 7 bases from V and 7 bases from J, with 17 bases in between. The CDR3 is 15 residues long. Germline lookup yields CDR1 MNHEY and CDR2 SVGAGI. CDR3 protein: CASNQRRQGNSPLHF. CDR3 DNA: TGTGCCAGCAACCAAAGGAGGCAGGGAAATTCACCCCTCCACTTT.